This T cell receptor (beta chain) came from a study of OX40 agonist ivuxolimab in advanced cancers. About the study: Patients were given ivuxolimab, an antibody that agonizes OX40 (CD134). Every 2 weeks, patients received ivuxolimab intravenously, dosed at 0.01 to 10 mg/kg.

Germline CDR1 SGHTA, CDR2 FQGTGA. The CDR3 is made up of 15 amino acids. V lost 1 base, J lost 11 bases, and 20 bases lay in between. The study, taken as a whole, reports: The mean number of expanded clones was higher in CD8+ T cells than in CD4+. Not determined was the antigen specificity of the expanded peripheral T cells.

Concerning this clone itself: Its antigen is still unknown.

Profiled with immunoSEQ multiplex PCR; TCRdb holds only in-frame clones, not every one. Here the sample spans over 80,000 clones, 70% to 90% being singletons. This receptor was obtained from an adult with an advanced solid tumor such as melanoma, head and neck, liver or kidney cancer. Sequenced here: CD4+ or CD8+ T cells sorted from blood, sampled in a trial of the OX40 agonist ivuxolimab. The V call is TRBV7-3, the J call TRBJ1-1; a possible D gene is TRBD1 (6 bases). CDR3 sequence reads: CASSLNSGARLSAFF. The CDR3, as DNA: TGTGCCAGCAGCTTAAACTCAGGGGCCCGCTTGAGCGCTTTCTTT.